These 9 T cell receptor beta chains were all obtained from the same sample, sequenced in a study of response to subunit inactivated influenza vaccine. TCRdb recomputed calls from the RT-PCR reads with MiXCR, one row per CDR3 protein. The sample carries around 200,000 distinct CDR3 sequences, 7.5% to 10% recorded once. The sequenced sample was non-naive T cells sorted from PBMCs, obtained on the day of vaccination. The receptors come from a man aged 50 to 60 who received an inactivated influenza vaccine.

This rearrangement joins TRBV27 to TRBJ2-1, with TRBD1 identical over 8 bases. This CDR3 region has 15 residues. V lost 3 bases and J lost 7; bases outside the gene matches: 8. From germline, CDR1 is MNHEY and CDR2 SMNVEV (reference sequence). CDR3 loop: CASSFVGQGRNEQFF. CDR3 nucleotide sequence: TGTGCCAGCAGTTTCGTCGGACAGGGAAGGAATGAGCAGTTCTTC.

This clonotype was counted many times. This chain connects TRBV5-1 to TRBJ1-1; unclear D gene. This CDR3 has 12 amino acids. The germline CDR1 and CDR2 sequences are SGHRS and YFSETQ. The V end was cut by 0 bases, the J end by 6 bases, with 6 bases between. The CDR3 reads CASSLEWPEAFF. CDR3 coding DNA: TGCGCCAGCAGCTTGGAATGGCCTGAAGCTTTCTTT.

Ten or more counts support this clonotype. The rearrangement links TRBV30 to TRBJ2-1; no firm D call. V was shortened by 0 bases and J by 6 bases, with 12 bases between the two germline ends. Germline CDR1 is GTSNPN and CDR2 is SVGIG (reference sequence). The CDR3 runs 14 residues. In nucleotides, the CDR3 is TGTGCCTGGAGTGTAATGGGTACGGGCAATGAGCAGTTCTTC. It specifies CAWSVMGTGNEQFF.

The chain joins TRBV10-3 to TRBJ1-2, with a possible D match to TRBD1 (6 bases). CDR1 is ENHRY and CDR2 is SYGVKD in the germline V gene. This CDR3 is 13 amino acids long. Trimming took off 2 bases at V and 8 bases at J, with 12 bases between the two ends. This CDR3 reads CAISELAGEGYTF. Written as DNA, the CDR3 is TGTGCCATCAGTGAGCTGGCAGGGGAAGGCTACACCTTC.

The chain carries TRBV24-1 and TRBJ2-3, with a possible D match to TRBD2 (6 bases). CDR1 is KGHDR and CDR2 is SFDVKD in the germline V gene. The ends were cut back, 9 bases at V and 6 bases at J, with 9 bases in the middle. There are 11 residues in the CDR3. The CDR3 sequence: CATSREDTQYF. For the CDR3, the DNA is TGTGCCACCTCTCGGGAGGATACGCAGTATTTT.

J is TRBJ2-1 and V is TRBV29-1; D remains unclear. CDR1 and CDR2 (germline): SQVTM, ANQGSEA. This CDR3 has 15 amino acids. V was trimmed by 1 base and J by 9 bases, leaving 19 bases between them. DNA of the CDR3: TGCAGCGTTGAAGCGGATGATTCGCTGCCCGGTGAGCAGTTCTTC. Amino acids: CSVEADDSLPGEQFF.

The chain has TRBV12-3 or TRBV12-4 and TRBJ1-1; maybe TRBD1 (6 bases). V gave up 1 base and J gave up 6 bases, with 12 bases separating them. The CDR3 has 14 residues. The CDR3 DNA sequence: TGTGCCAGCAGTTTAGGAGGGGGGGTTGCTGAAGCTTTCTTT. Its protein is CASSLGGGVAEAFF.

This clonotype has only a few counts. The gene calls are TRBV10-3 and TRBJ2-2; a weak D match, TRBD1 (5 bases). The CDR3 consists of 15 residues. Trimming shortened V by 4 bases and J by 3 bases, and 12 bases separated the two germline ends. Germline values: CDR1 ENHRY, CDR2 SYGVKD. The CDR3 sequence is CAISVQGADTGELFF. DNA of the CDR3: TGTGCCATCAGTGTACAAGGGGCGGACACCGGGGAGCTGTTTTTT.

This clonotype has a count of ten or more. This chain connects TRBV24-1 to TRBJ2-1; the match to TRBD2 covers 7 bases. This CDR3 contains 12 residues. Germline V CDR1 and CDR2: KGHDR, SFDVKD. J was trimmed by 9 bases and V by 9 bases; bases with no gene match: 7. The CDR3 DNA is TGTGCCACCGGGGGGACTACATTTGAGCAGTTCTTC. Its protein product is CATGGTTFEQFF.